Listed below are T cell receptor beta chains from one sample, sequenced in a study of OX40 agonist ivuxolimab in advanced cancers. The assay was immunoSEQ multiplex PCR, and TCRdb's table has in-frame clones only and misses some. The sample consists of 70,000 to 90,000 clones, about 81% of them appearing once. The source was CD4+ or CD8+ T cells sorted from blood, collected in a trial of the OX40 agonist ivuxolimab. These receptor sequences come from an adult with an advanced solid tumor such as melanoma, head and neck, liver or kidney cancer. The CDR3 runs from the conserved cysteine through the conserved F or W. D genes are given only for firm matches. Clone size is stated in some rows and not others, as once, few, many or a class when expanded.

14,NA,NA,TRBJ2-7,TRBV4-1,TGCGCCAGCAGCCCACGGACTGAGGGCTCTGAGCAGTACTTC,CASSPRTEGSEQYF
13,TRBD1,NA,TRBJ1-6,TRBV19,TGTGCCAGTGGACAGGGCAATAATTCACCCCTCCACTTT,CASGQGNNSPLHF
14,NA,NA,TRBJ2-6,TRBV25-1,TGTGCCAGCAGTGTGAGCTCTGGGGCCAACGTCCTGACTTTC,CASSVSSGANVLTF
17,NA,NA,TRBJ1-4,TRBV9,TGTGCCAGCAGCGTAGCCTCGGAGCCCGGTTTGGGTCGAAAACTGTTTTTT,CASSVASEPGLGRKLFF
15,NA,NA,TRBJ2-2,TRBV11-2,TGTGCCAGCAGATACCGACCTGTAAGCACCGGGGAGCTGTTTTTT,CASRYRPVSTGELFF
13,NA,NA,TRBJ1-1,TRBV7-3,TGTGCCAGCAGCCCTTCACCGACAGGAAAAGCTTTCTTT,CASSPSPTGKAFF
16,TRBD2,NA,TRBJ2-3,TRBV9,TGTGCCAGCAGCGTGGGGACTAGCGGGGGCACAGATACGCAGTATTTT,CASSVGTSGGTDTQYF
16,NA,NA,TRBJ1-2,TRBV5-1,TGCGCCAGCAGCTTGGCCGGCGCAGCGGGCAACTATGGCTACACCTTC,CASSLAGAAGNYGYTF
14,NA,NA,TRBJ2-5,TRBV7-2,TGTGCCAGCTCCATACAGGGTGGAGAAGAGACCCAGTACTTC,CASSIQGGEETQYF
15,TRBD1,once,TRBJ2-7,TRBV12-5,TGTGCTAGTGGTTTTTACCTCCCGGGACAGGGCACCCCGTACTTC,CASGFYLPGQGTPYF
15,TRBD1,once,TRBJ2-7,TRBV18,TGTGCCAGCTCACCAGGGACAGGGGTAGGGTACGAGCAGTACTTC,CASSPGTGVGYEQYF
15,NA,NA,TRBJ2-2,TRBV7-3,TGTGCCAGCAGCTCAAATTTTGCGGGGTCCGGGGAGCTGTTTTTT,CASSSNFAGSGELFF
15,TRBD1,NA,TRBJ1-2,TRBV5-5,TGTGCCAGCAGCTTGGGGGACAGGGTGGACTATGGCTACACCTTC,CASSLGDRVDYGYTF
17,NA,few,TRBJ2-2,TRBV5-4,TGTGCCAGCAGCTCGACTACTAGGGCTACGGACACCGGGGAGCTGTTTTTT,CASSSTTRATDTGELFF
13,NA,NA,TRBJ2-1,TRBV7-2,TGTGCCAGCAGCTTAGTGCCATGGAATGAGCAGTTCTTC,CASSLVPWNEQFF
13,TRBD1,NA,TRBJ1-2,TRBV6-5,TGTGCCAGCACGCTCGACAGGGCCTATGGCTACACCTTC,CASTLDRAYGYTF
14,TRBD2,NA,TRBJ2-5,TRBV19,TGTGCCAGTCAAGGCGGGGGAATCCAAGAGACCCAGTACTTC,CASQGGGIQETQYF
16,NA,NA,TRBJ2-2,TRBV2,TGTGCCAGCAGTCAACAGGGCTACCTGAACACCGGGGAGCTGTTTTTT,CASSQQGYLNTGELFF
15,TRBD1,few,TRBJ1-5,TRBV27,TGTGCCAGCAGTTCCGGACAGGGGCTAGGACAGCCCCAGCATTTT,CASSSGQGLGQPQHF
12,NA,NA,TRBJ2-7,TRBV30,TGTGCGTCGGGGTACAGCTCCTACGAGCAGTACTTC,CASGYSSYEQYF
18,NA,NA,TRBJ1-5,TRBV6-1,TGTGCCAGCAGTGAAGATTACTGGGGCATCGATAGCAATCAGCCCCAGCATTTT,CASSEDYWGIDSNQPQHF
15,NA,NA,TRBJ2-5,TRBV7-2,TGTGCCAGCAGCTTAGCGGGGAGGACCCAAGAGACCCAGTACTTC,CASSLAGRTQETQYF
13,NA,NA,TRBJ2-7,TRBV7-2,TGTGCCAGCAGCGCCCCATACCCCCGCGAGCAGTACTTC,CASSAPYPREQYF
15,NA,NA,TRBJ1-3,TRBV2,TGTGCCAGCAGCCGCCTGAAGGTAACTGGAAACACCATATATTTT,CASSRLKVTGNTIYF
14,TRBD1,NA,TRBJ1-2,TRBV19,TGTGCCAGTAGTGGACCCGGGACAGCCAGAGGCTACACCTTC,CASSGPGTARGYTF
16,TRBD2,NA,TRBJ2-2,TRBV5-1,TGCGCCAGCAGCCTGCGGGGGACCTCGAACACCGGGGAGCTGTTTTTT,CASSLRGTSNTGELFF
16,NA,NA,TRBJ1-1,TRBV7-8,TGTGCCAGCAGCCAAGGACAGTTTCGGTCGAACACTGAAGCTTTCTTT,CASSQGQFRSNTEAFF
14,NA,NA,TRBJ2-2,TRBV7-9,TGTGCCAGCAGCAGGGCAGCGAACACCGGGGAGCTGTTTTTT,CASSRAANTGELFF
16,TRBD2,NA,TRBJ2-7,TRBV18,TGTGCCAGCTCACCTCTTAGCGGGAGGTCCGACTACGAGCAGTACTTC,CASSPLSGRSDYEQYF
15,NA,once,TRBJ2-6,TRBV30,TGTGCCTGGACAGGGAAAAACTCTGGGGCCAACGTCCTGACTTTC,CAWTGKNSGANVLTF
14,NA,few,TRBJ2-1,TRBV5-1,TGCGCCAGCAGCTTGGAGGGCAGGGTAGGTGAGCAGTTCTTC,CASSLEGRVGEQFF
15,NA,NA,TRBJ1-3,TRBV4-2,TGTGCCAGCAGCCAAGGTGGAGGGGAAGGAAACACCATATATTTT,CASSQGGGEGNTIYF
15,NA,NA,TRBJ2-3,TRBV5-6,TGTGCCAGCAGCTTGAGGAGAATCAGCACAGATACGCAGTATTTT,CASSLRRISTDTQYF
13,NA,NA,TRBJ1-6,TRBV6-5,TGTGCCAGCAAGGGGGGACTCAATTCACCCCTCCACTTT,CASKGGLNSPLHF
13,NA,NA,TRBJ2-1,TRBV19,TGTGCCAGTAGTCAGACGGTATACAATGAGCAGTTCTTC,CASSQTVYNEQFF
15,NA,once,TRBJ1-1,TRBV7-9,TGTGCCAGCAGCTTATATAGGGGAGGAGACACTGAAGCTTTCTTT,CASSLYRGGDTEAFF
13,NA,once,TRBJ1-1,TRBV6-5,TGTGCCAGCAGTTGGACGGAGAACACTGAAGCTTTCTTT,CASSWTENTEAFF
12,NA,NA,TRBJ1-3,TRBV11-2,TGTGCCAGCAGCTTAACTCCAGACACCATATATTTT,CASSLTPDTIYF
14,NA,NA,TRBJ1-4,TRBV4-3,TGCGCCAGCAGCCAAGTTCGGGGGGGTGAAAAACTGTTTTTT,CASSQVRGGEKLFF
15,NA,NA,TRBJ1-1,TRBV30,TGTGCCTGGAGGGAGACGGGCGGGTCGTACGCTGAAGCTTTCTTT,CAWRETGGSYAEAFF
18,TRBD1,once,TRBJ2-3,TRBV7-9,TGTGCCAGCAGCTCCCGGGACAGGTCTTTTCGGGGGACAGATACGCAGTATTTT,CASSSRDRSFRGTDTQYF
13,NA,NA,TRBJ2-1,TRBV6-5,TGTGCCAGCAGTTACTCGAAAGAGGGAGAGCAGTTCTTC,CASSYSKEGEQFF
12,NA,NA,TRBJ2-5,TRBV11-3,TGTGCCAGCACGAGCGGACAAGAGACCCAGTACTTC,CASTSGQETQYF
14,NA,once,TRBJ1-1,TRBV10-1,TGCGCCAGCAGTGCGGACAGAACCAACACTGAAGCTTTCTTT,CASSADRTNTEAFF
15,NA,once,TRBJ1-1,TRBV28,TGTGCCAGCAGTTTACCCGGCCTCATGAACACTGAAGCTTTCTTT,CASSLPGLMNTEAFF
14,NA,once,TRBJ1-4,TRBV15,TGTGCCACCAGCAAAATTGCAACTAATGAAAAACTGTTTTTT,CATSKIATNEKLFF
13,NA,once,TRBJ2-7,TRBV30,TGTGCCTGGAGGAAAGGAGCTTCCTACGAGCAGTACTTC,CAWRKGASYEQYF
12,NA,once,TRBJ2-3,TRBV7-9,TGTGCCAGCAGCTTCAGTGCAGATACGCAGTATTTT,CASSFSADTQYF
15,TRBD2,NA,TRBJ2-7,TRBV7-8,TGTGCCAGCAGGTTAAGGGCAGCGGGAGCCTACGAGCAGTACTTC,CASRLRAAGAYEQYF
14,NA,NA,TRBJ2-1,TRBV5-4,TGTGCCAGCAGCTTGGTCTCTTCGGATAGATCGGGGTTCTTC,CASSLVSSDRSGFF